This record covers a single T cell receptor (beta chain). Using unique molecular identifiers, the investigators prepared the TCRbeta library. MiXCR was run by TCRdb on the PCR reads, yielding one entry per CDR3 protein. The sample shows about 610,000 distinct CDR3 sequences, approximately 10% of them seen only once. The CDR3 is 16 residues long. Germline-derived CDR1 and CDR2 are SGHVS and FQNEAQ. The junction had 9 bases not matched to a gene; V was cut back by 7 bases and J by 5 bases. These data belong to a study of T-cell reconstitution after alpha-beta-depleted transplantation in children. The origin of this receptor is a human donor who donated a stem cell graft to a child with acute myeloid leukemia. This specimen consisted of PBMCs from the stem cell graft donor, obtained from the stem cell graft. The chain couples TRBV7-8 to TRBJ2-2, with TRBD2 matching over 11 bases. CDR3 in amino acids: CASILGLAGGTGELFF. The CDR3, as DNA: TGTGCCAGCATTCTCGGGCTAGCGGGAGGAACCGGGGAGCTGTTTTTT.